This T cell receptor (beta chain) is from a study of cytotoxic CD8 clonotypes in ibrutinib-treated CLL. Profiling relied on immunoSEQ multiplex PCR, and the TCRdb table lists in-frame clones only, not all of them. The table has more than 200,000 clones, 70% seen once. Trimming removed 1 base from V and 4 bases from J; junction bases left unmatched: 4. The germline CDR1 and CDR2 sequences are SEHNR and FQNEAQ (reference sequence). The CDR3 has 14 residues. The TCR originated in a human donor with chronic lymphocytic leukemia. V and J are TRBV7-9 and TRBJ2-7; 7 bases fit TRBD2. The input for sequencing was PBMCs, taken after 24 months of ibrutinib treatment. The CDR3 reads CASSLGLADYEQYF. CDR3 nucleotide sequence: TGTGCCAGCAGCTTAGGCCTAGCGGATTACGAGCAGTACTTC. Full variable domain (outside the CDR3, taken from reference TRBV7-9 and TRBJ2-7): DTGVSQNPRHKITKRGQNVTFRCDPISEHNRLYWYRQTLGQGPEFLTYFQNEAQLEKSRLLSDRFSAERPKGSFSTLEIQRTEQGDSAMYLCASSLGLADYEQYFGPGTRLTVT.